The clone carrying this T cell receptor (beta chain) was detected only a few times. What it recognizes is unknown. V lost 0 bases to trimming and J lost 7 bases, with 11 bases between them. Germline CDR1 is SGHRS and CDR2 is YFSETQ. This CDR3 region has 14 residues. Tagging with unique molecular identifiers was applied to individual cDNA molecules. From the 5' RACE reads, TCRdb called clonotypes with MiXCR, one entry per CDR3 protein. The sample consists of about 77,000 distinct CDR3 sequences, about a sixth of them appearing once. These data originate in a study of early T cells in non-severe SARS-CoV-2 infection. About the study: Sequenced bulk RNA came from whole blood that was unsorted, and chains were unpaired.

Findings of the study overall: VDJdb matches were skewed toward anti-spike CD8 T cell responses.

The sequenced material came from whole blood. The J gene is TRBJ2-1, the V gene TRBV5-1, with D maybe TRBD1 (6 bases). This clonotype was sampled from an adult who was a healthcare worker with PCR-confirmed SARS-CoV-2 infection or an uninfected control (not recorded which). The CDR3 nucleotides are TGCGCCAGCAGCTTGGGGGGGCCAGGGAATGAGCAGTTCTTC. It codes for CASSLGGPGNEQFF.